This record covers a single TCR beta chain. What it recognizes is unknown. The germline V gene encodes CDR1 SGHDN and CDR2 FVKESK. V lost 3 bases and J 7 bases, leaving 16 bases between the germline ends. The CDR3 consists of 14 residues. The sample is drawn from a study of early T cells in non-severe SARS-CoV-2 infection. Across the whole study: Bulk RNA from unsorted whole blood was sequenced; chains were unpaired. Study-wide results and caveats: Private and CD4 specificities were missed by VDJdb matching, which favored anti-spike CD8 responses.

Individual cDNA molecules each received unique molecular identifiers attached to them. TCRdb re-analysed the 5' RACE reads in MiXCR, keeping a single row per CDR3 protein. The sample carries 55,000 to 80,000 distinct CDR3 sequences, 10% to 15% recorded once. This chain links TRBV14 with TRBJ2-7; a weak D match, TRBD2 (5 bases). Sequencing was performed on whole blood, taken at baseline. The clonotype originates from an adult who was a healthcare worker with PCR-confirmed SARS-CoV-2 infection or an uninfected control (not recorded which). In DNA, the CDR3 is TGTGCCAGCAGCCACCGGACCCGCGCGGGTGAGCAGTACTTC. The encoded protein is CASSHRTRAGEQYF.